This T cell receptor beta chain was identified in a study of cytomegalovirus exposure and HLA in healthy donors. Study context: Per a later analysis, the 666 first-cohort and 120 or so validation repertoires shared one platform.

This clone was detected a few times. Antigen unknown. The CDR3 extends over 14 amino acids. V gave up 0 bases and J gave up 4 bases; unmatched junction bases: 4. Looked up from germline, CDR1 is GTSNPN and CDR2 is SVGIG (reference sequence). The protocol was immunoSEQ multiplex PCR, while the TCRdb copy is restricted to in-frame clones and leaves out a portion. The sample carries about 250,000 clones, approximately 87% recorded once. Study findings and constraints: The study designated 150 or so TCR beta chains cytomegalovirus-associated. Specificity of a few CMV-associated chains for CMV antigens was verified in vitro.

Sample: PBMCs. This TCR was recovered from a man aged 18 to 30 in good health and CMV-seronegative. The chain combines TRBV30 with TRBJ1-1, with 8 bases matching TRBD1. DNA for the CDR3: TGTGCCTGGAGTGTACCGGACAGGGCCACTGAAGCTTTCTTT. This gives the protein CAWSVPDRATEAFF.